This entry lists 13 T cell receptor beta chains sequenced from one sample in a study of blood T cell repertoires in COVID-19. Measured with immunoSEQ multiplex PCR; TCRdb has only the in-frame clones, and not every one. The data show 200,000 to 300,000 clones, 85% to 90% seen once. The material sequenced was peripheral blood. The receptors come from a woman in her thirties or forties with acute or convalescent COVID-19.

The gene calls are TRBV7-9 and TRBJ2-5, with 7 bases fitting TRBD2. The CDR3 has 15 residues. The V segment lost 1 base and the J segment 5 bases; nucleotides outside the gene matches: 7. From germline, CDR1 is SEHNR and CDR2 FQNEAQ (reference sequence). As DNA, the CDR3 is TGTGCCAGCAGCTTAGGTCTACTGGGAGGGGAGACCCAGTACTTC. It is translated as CASSLGLLGGETQYF.

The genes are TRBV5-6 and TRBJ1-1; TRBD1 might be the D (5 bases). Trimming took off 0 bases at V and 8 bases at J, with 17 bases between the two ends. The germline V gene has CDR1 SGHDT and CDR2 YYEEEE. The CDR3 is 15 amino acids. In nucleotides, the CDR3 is TGTGCCAGCAGCTTGGCCCCAGGGTTCATTAACGAAGCTTTCTTT. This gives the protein CASSLAPGFINEAFF.

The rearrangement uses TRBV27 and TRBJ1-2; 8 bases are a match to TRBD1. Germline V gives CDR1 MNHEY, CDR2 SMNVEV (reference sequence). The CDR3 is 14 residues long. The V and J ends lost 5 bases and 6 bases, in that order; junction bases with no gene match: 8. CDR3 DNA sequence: TGTGCCAGCAGTGACGGACAGGGAAATAATGGCTACACCTTC. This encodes CASSDGQGNNGYTF.

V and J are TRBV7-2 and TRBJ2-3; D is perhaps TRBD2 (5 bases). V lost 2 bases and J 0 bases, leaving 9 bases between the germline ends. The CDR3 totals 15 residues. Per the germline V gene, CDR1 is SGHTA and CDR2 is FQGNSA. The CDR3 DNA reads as TGTGCCAGCAGCTTATATAGGACTAGCACAGATACGCAGTATTTT. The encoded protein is CASSLYRTSTDTQYF.

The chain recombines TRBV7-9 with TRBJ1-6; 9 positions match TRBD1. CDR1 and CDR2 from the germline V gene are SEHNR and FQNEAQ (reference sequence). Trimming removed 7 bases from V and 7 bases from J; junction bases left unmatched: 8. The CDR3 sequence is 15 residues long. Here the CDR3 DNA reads TGTGCCAGCACCTCGGGGGGGACAGGGAATTCACCCCTCCACTTT. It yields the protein CASTSGGTGNSPLHF.

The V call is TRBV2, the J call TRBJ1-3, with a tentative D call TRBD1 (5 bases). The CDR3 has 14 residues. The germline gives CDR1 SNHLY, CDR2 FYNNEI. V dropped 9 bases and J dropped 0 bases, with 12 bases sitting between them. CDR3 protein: CARTSGNSGNTIYF. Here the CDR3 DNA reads TGTGCCAGAACCTCAGGGAACTCTGGAAACACCATATATTTT. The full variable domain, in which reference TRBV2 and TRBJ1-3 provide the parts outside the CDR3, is EPEVTQTPSHQVTQMGQEVILRCVPISNHLYFYWYRQILGQKVEFLVSFYNNEISEKSEIFDDQFSVERPDGSNFTLKIRSTKLEDSAMYFCARTSGNSGNTIYFGEGSWLTVV.

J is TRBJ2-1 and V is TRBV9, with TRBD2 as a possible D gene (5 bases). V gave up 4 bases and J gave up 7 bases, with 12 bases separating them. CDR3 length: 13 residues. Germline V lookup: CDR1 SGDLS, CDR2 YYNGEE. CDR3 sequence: CASSPLSANEQFF. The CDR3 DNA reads TGTGCCAGCAGCCCCCTTAGCGCAAATGAGCAGTTCTTC.

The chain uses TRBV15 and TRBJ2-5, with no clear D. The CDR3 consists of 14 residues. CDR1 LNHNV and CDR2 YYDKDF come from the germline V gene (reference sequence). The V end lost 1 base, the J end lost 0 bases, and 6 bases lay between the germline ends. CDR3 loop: CATSRGTDQETQYF. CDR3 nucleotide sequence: TGTGCCACCAGCAGAGGCACGGACCAAGAGACCCAGTACTTC.

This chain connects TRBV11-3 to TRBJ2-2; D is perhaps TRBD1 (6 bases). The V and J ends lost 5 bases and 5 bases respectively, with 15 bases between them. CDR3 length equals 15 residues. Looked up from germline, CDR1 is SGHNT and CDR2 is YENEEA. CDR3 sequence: CASSPRGEVTGELFF. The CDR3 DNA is TGTGCCAGCAGCCCCAGGGGAGAGGTAACCGGGGAGCTGTTTTTT. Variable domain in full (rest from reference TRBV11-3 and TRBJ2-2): EAGVVQSPRYKIIEKKQPVAFWCNPISGHNTLYWYLQNLGQGPELLIRYENEEAVDDSQLPKDRFSAERLKGVDSTLKIQPAELGDSAVYLCASSPRGEVTGELFFGEGSRLTVL.

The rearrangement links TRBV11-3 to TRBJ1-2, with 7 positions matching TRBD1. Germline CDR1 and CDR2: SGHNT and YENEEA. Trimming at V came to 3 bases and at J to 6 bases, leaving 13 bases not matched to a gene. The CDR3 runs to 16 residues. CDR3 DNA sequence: TGTGCCAGCAGCTTTAGTCCAGGGGGGCCTTTGAATGGCTACACCTTC. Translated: CASSFSPGGPLNGYTF.

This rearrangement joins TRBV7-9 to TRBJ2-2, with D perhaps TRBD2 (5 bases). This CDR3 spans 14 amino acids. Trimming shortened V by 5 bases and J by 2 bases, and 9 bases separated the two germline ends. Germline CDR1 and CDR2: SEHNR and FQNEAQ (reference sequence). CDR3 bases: TGTGCCAGCAGCCGAGGGATTAACACCGGGGAGCTGTTTTTT. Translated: CASSRGINTGELFF.

The CDR3 reads CASSPTGYEAFF. DNA of the CDR3: TGCGCCAGCAGCCCGACAGGGTACGAAGCTTTCTTT. V usage is TRBV4-1 and J usage is TRBJ1-1, with 7 bases matching TRBD1. The germline CDR1 and CDR2 sequences are MGHRA and YSYEKL. The CDR3 extends over 12 amino acids. V dropped 4 bases and J dropped 8; count of bases not matched to a gene: 4.

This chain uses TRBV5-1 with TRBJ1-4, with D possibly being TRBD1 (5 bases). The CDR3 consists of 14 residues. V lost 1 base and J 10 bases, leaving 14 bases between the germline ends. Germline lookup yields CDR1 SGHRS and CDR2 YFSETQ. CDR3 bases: TGCGCCAGCAGCTTGAGGACCTCCGGGGGAAAACTGTTTTTT. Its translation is CASSLRTSGGKLFF.